This TCR beta chain comes out of a study of blood T cell repertoires in COVID-19. As for the study in general: The samples span acute and convalescent COVID-19 from the United States, Italy and Spain.

Clones were read by immunoSEQ multiplex PCR, and TCRdb kept only the in-frame ones, dropping some. Among some 290,000 clones listed, 85% to 95% were seen once. Trimming removed 6 bases from V and 0 bases from J; junction bases left unmatched: 9. The CDR3 extends over 17 amino acids. Germline loops: CDR1 SEHNR, CDR2 FQNEAQ (reference sequence). This clone was seen a handful of times. This sequence originates from a woman aged 25 to 39 who had been exposed to COVID-19. The rearrangement links TRBV7-9 to TRBJ1-1; TRBD1 matches at 11 bases. Input material: PBMCs or T cells enriched from blood (not recorded which). The CDR3, as DNA: TGTGCCAGCAGATCCCCCTGGACAGGGGGCGTGAACACTGAAGCTTTCTTT. It yields the protein CASRSPWTGGVNTEAFF.